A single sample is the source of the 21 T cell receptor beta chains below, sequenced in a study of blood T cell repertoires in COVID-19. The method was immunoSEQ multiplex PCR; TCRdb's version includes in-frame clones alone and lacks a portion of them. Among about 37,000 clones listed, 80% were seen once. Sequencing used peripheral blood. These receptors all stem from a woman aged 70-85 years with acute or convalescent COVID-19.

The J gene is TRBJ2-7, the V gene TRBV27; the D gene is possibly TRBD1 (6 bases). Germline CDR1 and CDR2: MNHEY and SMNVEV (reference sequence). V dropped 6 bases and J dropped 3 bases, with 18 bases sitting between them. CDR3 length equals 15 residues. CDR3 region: CASSRPGQRVYEQYF. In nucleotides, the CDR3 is TGTGCCAGCAGCCGACCGGGACAAAGGGTCTACGAGCAGTACTTC.

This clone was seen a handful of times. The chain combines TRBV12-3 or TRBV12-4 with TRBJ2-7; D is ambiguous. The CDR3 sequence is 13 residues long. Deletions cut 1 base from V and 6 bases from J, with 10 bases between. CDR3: CASSLGLIAEQYF. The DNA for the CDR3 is TGTGCCAGCAGTTTAGGCCTCATAGCCGAGCAGTACTTC.

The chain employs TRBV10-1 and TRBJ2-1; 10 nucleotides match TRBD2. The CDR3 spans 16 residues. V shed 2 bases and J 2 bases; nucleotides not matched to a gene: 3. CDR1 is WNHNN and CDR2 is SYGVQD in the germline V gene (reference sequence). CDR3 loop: CASSEVSGRAYNEQFF. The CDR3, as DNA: TGCGCCAGCAGTGAGGTGAGCGGGAGGGCCTACAATGAGCAGTTCTTC.

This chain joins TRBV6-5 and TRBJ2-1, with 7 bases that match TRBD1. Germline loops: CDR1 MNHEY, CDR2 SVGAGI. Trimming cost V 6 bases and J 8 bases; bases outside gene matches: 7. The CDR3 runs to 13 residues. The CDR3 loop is CASRSDRAHEQFF. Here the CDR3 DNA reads TGTGCCAGCAGGTCAGACAGGGCCCATGAGCAGTTCTTC.

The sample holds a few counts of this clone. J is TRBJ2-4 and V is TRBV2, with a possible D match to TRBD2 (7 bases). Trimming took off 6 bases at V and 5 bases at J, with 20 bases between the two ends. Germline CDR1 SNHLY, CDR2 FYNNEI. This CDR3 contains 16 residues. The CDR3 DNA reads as TGTGCCAGCAGGCCTACAGGGAGGGGCAGCGAAAACATTCAGTACTTC. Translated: CASRPTGRGSENIQYF.

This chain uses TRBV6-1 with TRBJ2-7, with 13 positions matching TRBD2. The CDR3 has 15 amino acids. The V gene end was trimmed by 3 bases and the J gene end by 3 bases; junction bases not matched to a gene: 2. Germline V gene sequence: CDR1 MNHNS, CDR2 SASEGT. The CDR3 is CASSDRTSGSYEQYF. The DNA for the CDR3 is TGTGCCAGCAGTGACCGGACTAGCGGGAGCTACGAGCAGTACTTC.

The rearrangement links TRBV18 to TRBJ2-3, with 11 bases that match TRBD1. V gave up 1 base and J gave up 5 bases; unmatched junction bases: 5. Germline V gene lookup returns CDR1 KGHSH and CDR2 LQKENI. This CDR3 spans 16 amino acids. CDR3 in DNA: TGTGCCAGCTCACCACAGGGACAGGGGGTCAAAGATACGCAGTATTTT. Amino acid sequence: CASSPQGQGVKDTQYF.

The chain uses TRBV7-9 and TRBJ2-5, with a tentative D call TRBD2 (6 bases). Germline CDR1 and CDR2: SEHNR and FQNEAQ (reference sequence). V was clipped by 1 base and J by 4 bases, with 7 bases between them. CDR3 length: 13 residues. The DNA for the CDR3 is TGTGCCAGCAGCTTAGGGGGAGGAGAGACCCAGTACTTC. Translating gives CASSLGGGETQYF.

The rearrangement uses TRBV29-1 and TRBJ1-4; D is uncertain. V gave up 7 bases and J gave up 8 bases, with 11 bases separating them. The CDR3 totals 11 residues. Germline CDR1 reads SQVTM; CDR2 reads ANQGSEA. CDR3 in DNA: TGCAGCGCTGCAGAGGGCGAAAAACTGTTTTTT. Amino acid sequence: CSAAEGEKLFF.

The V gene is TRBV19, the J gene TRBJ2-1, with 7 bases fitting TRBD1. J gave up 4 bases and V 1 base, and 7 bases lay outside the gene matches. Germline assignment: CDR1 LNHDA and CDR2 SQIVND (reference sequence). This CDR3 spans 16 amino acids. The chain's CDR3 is CASSIVAGGPYNEQFF. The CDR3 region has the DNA TGTGCCAGTAGTATAGTTGCAGGGGGACCTTACAATGAGCAGTTCTTC.

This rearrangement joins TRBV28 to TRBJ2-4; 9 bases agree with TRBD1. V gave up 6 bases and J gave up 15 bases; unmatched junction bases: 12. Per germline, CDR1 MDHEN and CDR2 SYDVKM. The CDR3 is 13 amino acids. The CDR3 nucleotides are TGTGCCAGCAGGTCCGGACAGGGGCGGGGTCCGTACTTC. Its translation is CASRSGQGRGPYF.

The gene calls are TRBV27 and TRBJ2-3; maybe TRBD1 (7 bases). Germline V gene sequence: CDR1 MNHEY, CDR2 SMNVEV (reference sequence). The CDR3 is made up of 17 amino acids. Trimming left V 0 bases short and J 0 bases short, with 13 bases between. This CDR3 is CASSLSRGTVSTDTQYF. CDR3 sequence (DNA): TGTGCCAGCAGTTTATCCCGCGGGACAGTGAGCACAGATACGCAGTATTTT.

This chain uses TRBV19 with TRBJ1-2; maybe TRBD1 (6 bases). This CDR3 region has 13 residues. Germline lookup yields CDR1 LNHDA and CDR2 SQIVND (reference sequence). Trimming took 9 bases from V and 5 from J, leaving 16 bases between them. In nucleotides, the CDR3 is TGTGCCAGCAGTGACAGGATCTTGTATGGCTACACCTTC. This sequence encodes CASSDRILYGYTF. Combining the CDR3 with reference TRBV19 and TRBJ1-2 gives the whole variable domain DGGITQSPKYLFRKEGQNVTLSCEQNLNHDAMYWYRQDPGQGLRLIYYSQIVNDFQKGDIAEGYSVSREKKESFPLTVTSAQKNPTAFYLCASSDRILYGYTFGSGTRLTVV.

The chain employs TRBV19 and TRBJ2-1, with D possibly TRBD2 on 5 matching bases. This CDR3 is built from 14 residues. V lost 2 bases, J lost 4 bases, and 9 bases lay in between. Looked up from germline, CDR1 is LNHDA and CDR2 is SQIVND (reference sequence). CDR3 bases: TGTGCCAGTAGTATAAGACCGGGATACAATGAGCAGTTCTTC. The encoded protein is CASSIRPGYNEQFF.

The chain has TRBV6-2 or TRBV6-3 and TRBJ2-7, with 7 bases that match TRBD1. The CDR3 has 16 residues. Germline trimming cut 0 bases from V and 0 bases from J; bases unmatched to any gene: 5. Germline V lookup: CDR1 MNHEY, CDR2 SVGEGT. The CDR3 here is CASSYSRTGISYEQYF. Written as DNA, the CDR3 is TGTGCCAGCAGTTACTCCCGGACAGGTATCTCCTACGAGCAGTACTTC.

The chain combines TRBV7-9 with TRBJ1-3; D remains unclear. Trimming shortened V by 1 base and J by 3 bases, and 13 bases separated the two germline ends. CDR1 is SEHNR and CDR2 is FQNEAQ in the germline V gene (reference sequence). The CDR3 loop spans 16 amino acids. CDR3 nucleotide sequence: TGTGCCAGCAGCTTAGTACATGGCAGTGGTGGAAACACCATATATTTT. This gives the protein CASSLVHGSGGNTIYF.

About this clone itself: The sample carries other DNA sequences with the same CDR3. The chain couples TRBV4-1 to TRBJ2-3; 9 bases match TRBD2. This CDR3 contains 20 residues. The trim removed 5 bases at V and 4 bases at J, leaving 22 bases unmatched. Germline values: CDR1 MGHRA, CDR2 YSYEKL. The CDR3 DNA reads TGCGCCAGCAGCACGCCGGGCGGGAGGGAGGGCCCTCGAGGGGCAGATACGCAGTATTTT. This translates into CASSTPGGREGPRGADTQYF.

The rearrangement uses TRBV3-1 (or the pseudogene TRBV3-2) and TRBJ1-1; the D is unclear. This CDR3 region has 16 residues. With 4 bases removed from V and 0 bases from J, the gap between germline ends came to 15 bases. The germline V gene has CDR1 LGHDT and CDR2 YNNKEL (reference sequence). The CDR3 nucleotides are TGTGCCAGCAGCCCCCGAGGCAGCTACATGAACACTGAAGCTTTCTTT. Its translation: CASSPRGSYMNTEAFF.

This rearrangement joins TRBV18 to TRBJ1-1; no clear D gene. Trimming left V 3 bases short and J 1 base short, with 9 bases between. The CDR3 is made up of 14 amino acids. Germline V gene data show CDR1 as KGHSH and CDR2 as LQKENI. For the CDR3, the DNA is TGTGCCAGCTCACCGTCTTATTCGAACACTGAAGCTTTCTTT. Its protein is CASSPSYSNTEAFF.

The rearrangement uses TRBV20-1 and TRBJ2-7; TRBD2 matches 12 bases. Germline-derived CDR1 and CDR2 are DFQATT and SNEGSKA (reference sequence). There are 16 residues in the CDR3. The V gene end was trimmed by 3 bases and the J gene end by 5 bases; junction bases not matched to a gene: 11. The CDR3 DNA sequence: TGCAGTGCTAGTGAGCGACTAGCGGGGGTACGCGACGAGCAGTACTTC. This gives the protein CSASERLAGVRDEQYF.

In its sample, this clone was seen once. This CDR3 reads CASSFTPRGRGEKLFF. The CDR3, as DNA: TGTGCCAGCAGTTTCACCCCCAGGGGGCGCGGTGAAAAACTGTTTTTT. The chain is built from TRBV27 and TRBJ1-4; TRBD1 matches 8 bases. CDR1 and CDR2 (germline): MNHEY, SMNVEV (reference sequence). The J segment lost 7 bases and the V segment lost 3 bases, leaving 10 bases of the junction unmatched. The CDR3 covers 16 residues.